One T cell receptor (beta chain) is described in this entry. Its antigen is unknown. No much larger clonotype is one base removed from it; base qualities were not supplied. TCR cDNA was synthesized by 5'RACE template switching, which introduced a universal primer site and unique molecular identifiers. cDNA synthesis was primed from both the TCR alpha and TCR beta constant segments. Library amplification involved two PCR steps, and the second step added sample barcodes and sequencing adapters. Sequencing of libraries was performed on Illumina HiSeq 2500 (2x100 bp) or NovaSeq (2x150 bp). The authors processed their data as follows. Demultiplexing of reads and collapsing into UMI consensus sequences were performed with MIGEC, and V(D)J alignment was carried out with MiXCR. Vaccine-responding clonotypes were defined with edgeR using replicate PBMC samples, requiring FDR below 0.01 and a log2 fold change above 5 up to day 15. CD4 or CD8 identity was assigned to each bulk clonotype according to whether the clonotype was present at higher abundance in the sequenced CD4 repertoire or the sequenced CD8 repertoire. Starting from the raw public reads, TCRdb applied fastp trimming at Q25, assembled clones with MiXCR and retained in-frame beta chains. Entries that share a CDR3 protein sequence are merged under the most common genes and DNA. For this entry, the V and J calls and clone size follow TCRdb and not the study's own pipeline. Recorded for this sample are 200,000 to 300,000 distinct CDR3 sequences; roughly 6.8% of them occurred a single time. The biggest ten clones account for around 1.1% of the sample.

These data come from a study of T cells after yellow fever vaccination (dated by TCRdb to the late 2010s). Regarding the complete study: The SMART-Seq v4 Ultra Low Input RNA kit was used to prepare libraries from fractions with low cell numbers. To follow T-cell clones before and after both primary and booster YFV17D yellow fever vaccination, bulk TCR alpha and beta repertoires underwent longitudinal sequencing. Two healthy male donors, one aged 18 to 29 and one aged 30 to 40 years, were included in the cohort. Blood was collected at multiple timepoints before and after primary and secondary immunization, and bulk PBMC replicates and cell subsets were isolated.

Study-wide conclusions, independent of this receptor: A small fraction of clonotypes appeared in both the CD4 and CD8 compartments, likely as a result of convergent recombination. Compared with the primary T-cell response, the secondary T-cell response was weaker but faster, peaking on day 5 rather than day 15. After the booster, most of the clones that had expanded following primary vaccination were detected again (roughly 96% of CD4 and roughly 88% of CD8), which suggests that memory was broadly maintained. Computational filtering was needed because FACS-sorted repertoires could contain abundant contaminating clonotypes from the bulk population. Because only a couple of donors were included in the study, the extent to which the findings can be generalized is limited.

The treatment or condition label, as the study defines it: live attenuated yellow fever vaccine strain. PBMCs were isolated from peripheral blood using a standard Ficoll-Paque protocol. Dynabeads CD4 and CD8 positive selection kits were used to isolate the CD4 and CD8 T-cell fractions. TriZol was used to extract RNA from bulk PBMCs, from CD4 and CD8 fractions, and from dextramer-positive and dextramer-negative fractions. The V end gives up 4 bases and the J end 3 bases, leaving 7 bases in the junction not matched to a gene. From the cysteine up to the phenylalanine, the CDR3 has a length of 16 residues. Only the CDR3 DNA is retained, 48 bases long and in frame from the first base. Sequences SGHNT (CDR1) and YYREEE (CDR2) are obtained from the germline V gene (reference sequence).

The sequence came from a young man who received the YFV17D yellow fever vaccine. The sequencing used CD4+ T cells sorted from PBMCs, collected on the day of the yellow fever booster vaccination. This chain joins TRBV5-4 to TRBJ2-1, with 10 junctional bases fitting TRBD2. The CDR3 region has the sequence CASSDPSGSFYNEQFF. The DNA reads TGTGCCAGCAGCGACCCTAGCGGGAGTTTCTACAATGAGCAGTTCTTC.